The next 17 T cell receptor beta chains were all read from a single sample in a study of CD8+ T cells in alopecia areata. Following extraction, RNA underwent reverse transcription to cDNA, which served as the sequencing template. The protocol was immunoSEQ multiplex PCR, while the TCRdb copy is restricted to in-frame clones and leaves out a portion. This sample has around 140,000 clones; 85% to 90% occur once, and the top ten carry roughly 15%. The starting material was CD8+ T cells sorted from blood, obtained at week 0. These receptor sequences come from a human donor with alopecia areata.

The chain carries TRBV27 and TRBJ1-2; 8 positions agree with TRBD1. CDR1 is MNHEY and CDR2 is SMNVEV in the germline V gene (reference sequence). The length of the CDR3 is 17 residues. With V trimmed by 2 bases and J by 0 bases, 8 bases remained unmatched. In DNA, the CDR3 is TGTGCCAGCAGTTTAGACGCAGGGGGCGCAGCTAACTATGGCTACACCTTC. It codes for CASSLDAGGAANYGYTF.

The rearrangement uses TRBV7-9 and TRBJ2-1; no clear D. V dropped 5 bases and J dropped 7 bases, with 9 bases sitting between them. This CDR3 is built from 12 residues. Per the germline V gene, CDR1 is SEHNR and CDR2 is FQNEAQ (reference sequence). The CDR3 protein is CASSPLRNEQFF. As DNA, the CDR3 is TGTGCCAGCAGCCCCCTAAGAAATGAGCAGTTCTTC.

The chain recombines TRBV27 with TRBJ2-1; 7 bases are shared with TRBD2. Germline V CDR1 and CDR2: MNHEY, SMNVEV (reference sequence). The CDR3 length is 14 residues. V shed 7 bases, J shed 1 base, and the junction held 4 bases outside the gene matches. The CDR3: CASTEGGSYNEQFF. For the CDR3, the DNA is TGTGCCAGCACTGAGGGAGGGTCCTACAATGAGCAGTTCTTC.

CDR3 loop: CATADTKGTDTQYF. The CDR3 bases are TGTGCCACCGCGGACACCAAAGGCACAGATACGCAGTATTTT. This sequence joins TRBV15 and TRBJ2-3; D is perhaps TRBD1 (5 bases). The V and J ends lost 8 bases and 1 base respectively, with 13 bases between them. Germline assignment: CDR1 LNHNV and CDR2 YYDKDF (reference sequence). The CDR3 is made up of 14 amino acids.

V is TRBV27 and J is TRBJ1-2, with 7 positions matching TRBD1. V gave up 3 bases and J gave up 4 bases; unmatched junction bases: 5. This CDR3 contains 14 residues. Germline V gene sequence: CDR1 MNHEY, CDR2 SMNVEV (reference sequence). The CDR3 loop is CASSFYRGSYGYTF. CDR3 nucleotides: TGTGCCAGCAGTTTTTACAGGGGCAGCTATGGCTACACCTTC.

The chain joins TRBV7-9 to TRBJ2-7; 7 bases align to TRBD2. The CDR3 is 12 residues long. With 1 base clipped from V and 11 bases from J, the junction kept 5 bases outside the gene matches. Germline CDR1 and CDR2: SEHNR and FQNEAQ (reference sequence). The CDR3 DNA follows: TGTGCCAGCAGCTTAGATTCCGGGGGGAAGTACTTC. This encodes CASSLDSGGKYF.

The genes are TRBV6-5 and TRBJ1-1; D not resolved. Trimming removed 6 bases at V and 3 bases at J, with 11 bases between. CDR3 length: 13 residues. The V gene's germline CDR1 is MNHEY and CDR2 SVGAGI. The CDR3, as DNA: TGTGCCAGCAGCCCCGGCGAGGACACTGAAGCTTTCTTT. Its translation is CASSPGEDTEAFF.

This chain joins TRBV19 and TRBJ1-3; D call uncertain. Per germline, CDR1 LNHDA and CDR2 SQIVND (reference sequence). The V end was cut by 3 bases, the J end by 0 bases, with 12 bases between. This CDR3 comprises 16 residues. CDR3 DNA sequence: TGTGCCAGTAGTATCTGGCAGGCCAACTCTGGAAACACCATATATTTT. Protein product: CASSIWQANSGNTIYF. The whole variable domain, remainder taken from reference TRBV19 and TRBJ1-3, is DGGITQSPKYLFRKEGQNVTLSCEQNLNHDAMYWYRQDPGQGLRLIYYSQIVNDFQKGDIAEGYSVSREKKESFPLTVTSAQKNPTAFYLCASSIWQANSGNTIYFGEGSWLTVV.

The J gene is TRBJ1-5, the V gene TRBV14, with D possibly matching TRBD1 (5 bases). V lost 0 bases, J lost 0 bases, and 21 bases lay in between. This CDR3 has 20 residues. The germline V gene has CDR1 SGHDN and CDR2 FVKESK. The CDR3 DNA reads TGTGCCAGCAGCCAAGAGAACACCTACCAAGGGGCTTATAGCAATCAGCCCCAGCATTTT. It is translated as CASSQENTYQGAYSNQPQHF.

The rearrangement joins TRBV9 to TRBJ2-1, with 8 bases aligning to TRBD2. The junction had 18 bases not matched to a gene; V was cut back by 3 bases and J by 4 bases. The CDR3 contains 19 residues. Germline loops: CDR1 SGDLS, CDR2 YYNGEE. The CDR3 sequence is CASSAPGGSGYQTYNEQFF. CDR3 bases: TGTGCCAGCAGCGCCCCGGGGGGGAGCGGTTATCAGACTTACAATGAGCAGTTCTTC.

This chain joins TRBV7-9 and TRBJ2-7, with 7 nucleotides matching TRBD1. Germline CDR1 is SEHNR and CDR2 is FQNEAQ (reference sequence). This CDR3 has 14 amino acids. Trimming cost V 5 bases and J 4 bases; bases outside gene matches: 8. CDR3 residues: CASSPSPGGYEQYF. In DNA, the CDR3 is TGTGCCAGCAGCCCATCACCAGGGGGTTACGAGCAGTACTTC.

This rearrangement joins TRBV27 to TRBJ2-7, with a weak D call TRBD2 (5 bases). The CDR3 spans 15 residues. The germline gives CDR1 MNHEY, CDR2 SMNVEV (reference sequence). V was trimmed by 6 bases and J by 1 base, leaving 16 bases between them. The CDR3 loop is CASSRTPGGSYEQYF. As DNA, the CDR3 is TGTGCCAGCAGCCGAACACCCGGAGGTTCCTACGAGCAGTACTTC.

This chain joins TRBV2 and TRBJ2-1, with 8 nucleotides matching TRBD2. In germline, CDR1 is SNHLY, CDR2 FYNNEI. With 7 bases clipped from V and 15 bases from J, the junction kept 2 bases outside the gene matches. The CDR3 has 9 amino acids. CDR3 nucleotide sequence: TGTGCCAGCACCGCGGGAGGGTTCTTC. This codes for CASTAGGFF.

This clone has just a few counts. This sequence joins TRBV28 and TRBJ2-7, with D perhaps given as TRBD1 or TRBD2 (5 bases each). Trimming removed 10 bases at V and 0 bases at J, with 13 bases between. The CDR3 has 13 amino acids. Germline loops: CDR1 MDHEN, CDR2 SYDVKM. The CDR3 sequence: CATNSGSSYEQYF. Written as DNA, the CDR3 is TGTGCCACCAACTCAGGGAGCTCCTACGAGCAGTACTTC.

The CDR3 is CSVPGGADYEQYF. In DNA, the CDR3 is TGCAGCGTCCCGGGGGGCGCTGACTACGAGCAGTACTTC. The genes are TRBV29-1 and TRBJ2-7; D might be TRBD2 (7 bases). Between the trimmed V and J ends, which lost 6 bases and 3 bases, there was a span of 15 bases. The CDR3 sequence is 13 residues long. Germline V lookup: CDR1 SQVTM, CDR2 ANQGSEA.

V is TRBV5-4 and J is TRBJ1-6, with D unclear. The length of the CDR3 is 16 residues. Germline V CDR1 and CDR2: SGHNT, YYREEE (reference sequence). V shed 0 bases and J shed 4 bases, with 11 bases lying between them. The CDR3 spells CASSLAGQEYNSPLHF. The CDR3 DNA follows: TGTGCCAGCAGCTTGGCCGGGCAGGAGTATAATTCACCCCTCCACTTT.

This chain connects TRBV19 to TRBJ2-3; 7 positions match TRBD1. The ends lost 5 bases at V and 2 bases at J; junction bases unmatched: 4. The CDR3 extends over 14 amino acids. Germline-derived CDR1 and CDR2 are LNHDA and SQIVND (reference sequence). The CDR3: CASSLGTVTDTQYF. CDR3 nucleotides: TGTGCCAGTAGTTTAGGGACAGTCACAGATACGCAGTATTTT.